The rows below give T cell receptor beta chains drawn from one sample of a study of blood T cells in healthy people across ages. TCRdb re-derived calls from the 5' RACE reads in MiXCR, one entry per CDR3 protein. In the table there are 780,000 or so distinct CDR3 sequences, 20% to 25% of which are singletons. In addition, the sample was reused for a study of T cells of mothers and their children.

The sample was blood. These receptors were taken from a boy younger than 18 in good health. Each CDR3 is given with its conserved first and last residue. A D gene is named only where the DNA matches it firmly. Clone size, where shown, is once, few, many, or a class for clones that have expanded.

>TRBD1|few|TRBV27
CASSPQTGGDGEQYF
>TRBD2|many|TRBV25-1
CASSDRGSYNEQFF
>.|.|TRBV29-1
CSVFANTGELFF
>.|.|TRBV29-1
CSVEREFNYGYTF
>.|few|TRBV7-9
CASSLAWTEDGNEQFF
>.|.|TRBV6-2/TRBV6-3
CASRQTRTGTNYGYTF
>.|few|TRBV4-1
CASSQDDPDTGELFF
>.|few|TRBV7-8
CASSLLFATNEKLFF
>TRBD1|few|TRBV6-5
CASSSTGTGLDQPQHF
>.|.|TRBV7-2
CASSDDGSLSYEQYF
>.|.|TRBV2
CASKGGVLAKNIQYF
>.|.|TRBV29-1
CSVQGIPPPDTQYF
>.|few|TRBV6-5
CASSYSRVTEAFF
>.|.|TRBV11-2
CASSPSVAYYGYTF
>.|.|TRBV5-1
CASSPSRPLSFNGETQYF
>TRBD1|few|TRBV12-3/TRBV12-4
CASRPAGGGETQYF
>.|few|TRBV7-9
CASLSGRADKNIQYF
>.|.|TRBV29-1
CSVGLGVSEQYF
>.|few|TRBV7-2
CASSHDGGLANYGYTF
>.|few|TRBV24-1
CATSEGTAATNEKLFF
>.|.|TRBV20-1
CSARDGGNYNEQFF
>TRBD1|few|TRBV15
CATRVDRGPSTGELFF
>TRBD1|few|TRBV18
CASSPRDRASYEQYF
>.|.|TRBV10-3
CAIREVRSEQYF
>TRBD2|few|TRBV27
CASSSNSGETQYF
>.|.|TRBV5-6
CASSSPGAGWSYNEQFF
>TRBD2|.|TRBV28
CASSTPGGEGETQYF
>TRBD2|.|TRBV24-1
CATSDPSHGTTESGTQYF